Listed below are T cell receptor beta chains from one sample, sequenced in a study of T-cell reconstitution after alpha-beta-depleted transplantation in children. TCRdb re-derived calls from the PCR reads in MiXCR, one entry per CDR3 protein. The sample has under 850,000 distinct CDR3 sequences, around 13% seen once. This specimen consisted of PBMCs, obtained before TCRalphabeta/CD19-depleted stem cell transplant. Receptors were obtained from a girl aged 2-9 years with congenital amegakaryocytic thrombocytopenia, due to receive a stem cell transplant. Both conserved end residues are trimmed from each CDR3. Each record gives: J gene, V gene, CDR3 protein.

TRBJ2-5 | TRBV10-1 | ASSGAMGETQY
TRBJ2-5 | TRBV20-1 | SATRLGSKETQY
TRBJ2-1 | TRBV6-5 | ASSLLSGSRSEQF
TRBJ1-2 | TRBV20-1 | SARDPTGGYGYT
TRBJ2-1 | TRBV15 | ATSRLFTLMRDNEQF
TRBJ2-3 | TRBV27 | ASSLLPGGSTDTQY
TRBJ2-7 | TRBV12-3/TRBV12-4 | ASTSGGIVRVGEQY
TRBJ2-3 | TRBV5-1 | ASSLGASLTDTQY
TRBJ2-7 | TRBV28 | ASSLDRGIPNSYEQY
TRBJ2-1 | TRBV5-1 | ASHAVLAGERVEQF
TRBJ2-1 | TRBV5-1 | ASSASTGASYNEQF